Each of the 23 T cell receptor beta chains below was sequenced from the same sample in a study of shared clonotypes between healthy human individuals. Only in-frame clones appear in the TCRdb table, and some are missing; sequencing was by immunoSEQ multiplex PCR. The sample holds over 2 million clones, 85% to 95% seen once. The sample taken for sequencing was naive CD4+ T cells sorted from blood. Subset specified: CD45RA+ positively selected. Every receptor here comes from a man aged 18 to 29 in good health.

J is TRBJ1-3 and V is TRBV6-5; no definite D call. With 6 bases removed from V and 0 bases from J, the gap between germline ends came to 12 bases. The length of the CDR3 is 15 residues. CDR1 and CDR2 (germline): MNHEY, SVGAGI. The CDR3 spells CASRADTNSGNTIYF. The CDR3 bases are TGTGCCAGCAGAGCAGACACGAACTCTGGAAACACCATATATTTT.

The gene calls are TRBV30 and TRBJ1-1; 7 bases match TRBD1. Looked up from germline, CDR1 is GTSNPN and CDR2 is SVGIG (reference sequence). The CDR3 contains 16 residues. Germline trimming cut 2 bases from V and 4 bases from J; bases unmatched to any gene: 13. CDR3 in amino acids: CAWSLSYGQVGTEAFF. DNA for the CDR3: TGTGCCTGGAGTCTTTCCTACGGACAGGTGGGCACTGAAGCTTTCTTT. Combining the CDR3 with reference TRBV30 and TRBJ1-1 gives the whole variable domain SQTIHQWPATLVQPVGSPLSLECTVEGTSNPNLYWYRQAAGRGLQLLFYSVGIGQISSEVPQNLSASRPQDRQFILSSKKLLLSDSGFYLCAWSLSYGQVGTEAFFGQGTRLTVV.

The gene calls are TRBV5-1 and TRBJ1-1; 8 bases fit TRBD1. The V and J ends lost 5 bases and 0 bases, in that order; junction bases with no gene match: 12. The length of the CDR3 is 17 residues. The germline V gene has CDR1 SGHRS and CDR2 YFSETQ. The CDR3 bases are TGCGCCAGCAGTAATGGACAGGGAAAGGGATTGAACACTGAAGCTTTCTTT. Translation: CASSNGQGKGLNTEAFF.

CDR3 sequence: CASSWRGGGRVTDTQYF. The CDR3 DNA sequence: TGTGCCAGCAGCTGGAGGGGTGGCGGGAGGGTTACAGATACGCAGTATTTT. The V call is TRBV5-4, the J call TRBJ2-3; 9 bases are a match to TRBD2. V lost 3 bases, J lost 3 bases, and 11 bases stayed unmatched. The CDR3 contains 17 residues. The V gene's germline CDR1 is SGHNT and CDR2 YYREEE (reference sequence). Full variable domain (missing parts from reference TRBV5-4 and TRBJ2-3): ETGVTQSPTHLIKTRGQQVTLRCSSQSGHNTVSWYQQALGQGPQFIFQYYREEENGRGNFPPRFSGLQFPNYSSELNVNALELDDSALYLCASSWRGGGRVTDTQYFGPGTRLTVL.

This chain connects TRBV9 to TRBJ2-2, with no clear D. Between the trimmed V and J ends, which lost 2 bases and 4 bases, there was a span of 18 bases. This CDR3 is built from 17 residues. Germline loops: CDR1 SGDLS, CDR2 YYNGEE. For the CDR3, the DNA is TGTGCCAGCAGCGTGGGAAACAGCCTCGTTGTCACCGGGGAGCTGTTTTTT. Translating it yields CASSVGNSLVVTGELFF.

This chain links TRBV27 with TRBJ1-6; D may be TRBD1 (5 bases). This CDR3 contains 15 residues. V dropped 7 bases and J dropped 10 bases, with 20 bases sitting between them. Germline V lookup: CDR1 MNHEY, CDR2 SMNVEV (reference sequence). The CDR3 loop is CASTRSGGLGSPLHF. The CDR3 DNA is TGTGCCAGCACTAGGTCGGGGGGGTTAGGCTCACCCCTCCACTTT.

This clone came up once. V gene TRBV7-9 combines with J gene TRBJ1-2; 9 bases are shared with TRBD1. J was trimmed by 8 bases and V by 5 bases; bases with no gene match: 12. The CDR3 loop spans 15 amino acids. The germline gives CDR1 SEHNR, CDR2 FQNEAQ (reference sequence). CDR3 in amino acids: CASSIPDRGALGYTF. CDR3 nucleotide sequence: TGTGCCAGCAGCATACCGGACAGGGGAGCTCTAGGCTACACCTTC.

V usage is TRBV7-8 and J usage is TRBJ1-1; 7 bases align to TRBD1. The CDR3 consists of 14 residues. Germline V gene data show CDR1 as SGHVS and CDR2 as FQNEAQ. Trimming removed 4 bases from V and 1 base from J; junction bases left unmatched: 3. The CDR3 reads CASSSQGGNTEAFF. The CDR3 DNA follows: TGTGCCAGCAGCTCCCAGGGGGGGAACACTGAAGCTTTCTTT.

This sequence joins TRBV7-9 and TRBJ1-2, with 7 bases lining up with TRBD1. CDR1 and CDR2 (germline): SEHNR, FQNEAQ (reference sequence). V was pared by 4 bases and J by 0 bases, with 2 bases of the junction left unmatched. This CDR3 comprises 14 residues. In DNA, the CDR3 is TGTGCCAGCAGCTCGGGACAGACTAACTATGGCTACACCTTC. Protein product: CASSSGQTNYGYTF.

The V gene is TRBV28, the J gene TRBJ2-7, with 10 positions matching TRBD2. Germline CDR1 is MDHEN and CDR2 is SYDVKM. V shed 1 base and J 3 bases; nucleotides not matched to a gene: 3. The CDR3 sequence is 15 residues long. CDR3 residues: CASSLSSGSIYEQYF. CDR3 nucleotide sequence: TGTGCCAGCAGTTTATCTAGCGGGAGTATCTACGAGCAGTACTTC. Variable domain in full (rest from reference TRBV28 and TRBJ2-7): DVKVTQSSRYLVKRTGEKVFLECVQDMDHENMFWYRQDPGLGLRLIYFSYDVKMKEKGDIPEGYSVSREKKERFSLILESASTNQTSMYLCASSLSSGSIYEQYFGPGTRLTVT.

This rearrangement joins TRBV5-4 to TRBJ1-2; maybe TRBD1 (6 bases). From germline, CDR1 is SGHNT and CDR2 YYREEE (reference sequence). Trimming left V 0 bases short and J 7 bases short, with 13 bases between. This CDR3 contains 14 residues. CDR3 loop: CASSLAGIGGGYTF. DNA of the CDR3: TGTGCCAGCAGCTTGGCAGGAATAGGGGGTGGCTACACCTTC.

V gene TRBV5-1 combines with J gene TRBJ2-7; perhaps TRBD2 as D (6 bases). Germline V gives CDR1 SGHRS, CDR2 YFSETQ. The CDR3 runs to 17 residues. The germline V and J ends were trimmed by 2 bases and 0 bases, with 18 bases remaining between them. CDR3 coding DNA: TGCGCCAGCAGCTTACGGGGCGGAGGGTTCAGCTCCTACGAGCAGTACTTC. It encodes CASSLRGGGFSSYEQYF.

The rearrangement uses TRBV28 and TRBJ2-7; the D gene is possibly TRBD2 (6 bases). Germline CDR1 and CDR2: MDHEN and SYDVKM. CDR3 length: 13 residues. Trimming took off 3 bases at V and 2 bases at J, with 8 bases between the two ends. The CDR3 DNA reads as TGTGCCAGCAGTTTTGGAGGGACCTACGAGCAGTACTTC. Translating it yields CASSFGGTYEQYF.

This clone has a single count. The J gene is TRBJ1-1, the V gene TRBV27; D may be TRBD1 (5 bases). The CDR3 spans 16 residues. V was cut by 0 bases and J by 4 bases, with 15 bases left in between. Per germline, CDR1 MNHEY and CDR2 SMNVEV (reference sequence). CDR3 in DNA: TGTGCCAGCAGTTTATCGATCCCCCGGGGGGGCACTGAAGCTTTCTTT. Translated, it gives CASSLSIPRGGTEAFF.

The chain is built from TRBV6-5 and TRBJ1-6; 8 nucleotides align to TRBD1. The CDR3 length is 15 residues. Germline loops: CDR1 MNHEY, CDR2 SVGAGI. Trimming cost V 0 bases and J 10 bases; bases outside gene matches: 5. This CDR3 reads CASSYSRTGLSPLHF. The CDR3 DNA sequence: TGTGCCAGCAGTTACTCGAGGACAGGGCTCTCACCCCTCCACTTT.

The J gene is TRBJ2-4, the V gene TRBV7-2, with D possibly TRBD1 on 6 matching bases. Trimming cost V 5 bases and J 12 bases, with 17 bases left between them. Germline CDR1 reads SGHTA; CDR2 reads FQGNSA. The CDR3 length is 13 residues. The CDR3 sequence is CASSPGQQGTQYF. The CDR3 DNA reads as TGTGCCAGCAGCCCAGGCCAACAGGGAACTCAGTACTTC.

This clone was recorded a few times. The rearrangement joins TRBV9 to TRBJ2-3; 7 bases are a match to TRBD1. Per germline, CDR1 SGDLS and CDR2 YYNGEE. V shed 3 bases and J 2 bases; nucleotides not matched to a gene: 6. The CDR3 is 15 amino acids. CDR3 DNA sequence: TGTGCCAGCAGCGAGGACAGGACGCACACAGATACGCAGTATTTT. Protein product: CASSEDRTHTDTQYF.

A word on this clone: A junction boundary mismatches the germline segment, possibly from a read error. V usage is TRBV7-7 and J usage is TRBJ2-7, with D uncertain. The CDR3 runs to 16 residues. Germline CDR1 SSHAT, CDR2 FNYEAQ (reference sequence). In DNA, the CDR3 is TGTGCTAGCAGCTTCCCCCCAGGTAGTAGCTCCTACGAGCAGTACTTC. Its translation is CASSFPPGSSSYEQYF.

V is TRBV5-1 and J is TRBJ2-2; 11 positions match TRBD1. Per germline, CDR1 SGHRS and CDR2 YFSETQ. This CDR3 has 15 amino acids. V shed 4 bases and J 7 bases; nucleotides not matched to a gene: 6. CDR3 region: CASSQRTGGGGELFF. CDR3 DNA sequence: TGCGCCAGCAGCCAGCGGACAGGGGGCGGCGGGGAGCTGTTTTTT.

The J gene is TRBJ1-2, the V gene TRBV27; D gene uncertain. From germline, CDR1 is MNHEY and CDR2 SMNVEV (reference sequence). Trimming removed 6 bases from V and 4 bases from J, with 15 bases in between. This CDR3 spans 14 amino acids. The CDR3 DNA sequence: TGTGCCAGCAGCTATCGCCAGACCCTCTATGGCTACACCTTC. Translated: CASSYRQTLYGYTF.

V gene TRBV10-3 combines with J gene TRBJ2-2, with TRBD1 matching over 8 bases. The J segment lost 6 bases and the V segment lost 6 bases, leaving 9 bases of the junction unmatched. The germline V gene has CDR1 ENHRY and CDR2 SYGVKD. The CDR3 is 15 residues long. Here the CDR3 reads CAISKETGVAGELFF. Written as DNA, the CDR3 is TGTGCCATCAGCAAGGAGACAGGGGTCGCCGGGGAGCTGTTTTTT.

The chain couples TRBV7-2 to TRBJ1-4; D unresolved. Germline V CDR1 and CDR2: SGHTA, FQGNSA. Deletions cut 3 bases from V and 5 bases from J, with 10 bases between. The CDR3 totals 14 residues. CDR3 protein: CASSFTRINEKLFF. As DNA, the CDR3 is TGTGCCAGCAGCTTTACCAGGATAAATGAAAAACTGTTTTTT.

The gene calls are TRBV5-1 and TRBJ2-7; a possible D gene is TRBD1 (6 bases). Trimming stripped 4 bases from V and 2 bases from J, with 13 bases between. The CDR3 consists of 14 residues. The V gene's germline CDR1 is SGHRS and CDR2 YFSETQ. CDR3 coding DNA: TGCGCCAGCAGCACCCTAGGGGGTACCTACGAGCAGTACTTC. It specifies CASSTLGGTYEQYF.